A single sample is the source of the 2 T cell receptor beta chains below, sequenced in a study of human T cells and chemical hapten exposure. TCRdb called the 5' RACE reads again in MiXCR, with one record for every CDR3 protein. The data show 100,000 to 120,000 distinct CDR3 sequences, approximately 19% seen once. Unfractionated whole blood was the source of the extracted total RNA. The receptors derive from a human donor in good health.

The chain links TRBV7-2 to TRBJ2-7; 9 nucleotides line up with TRBD2. The CDR3 is 17 residues long. With V trimmed by 5 bases and J by 6 bases, 17 bases remained unmatched. Germline values: CDR1 SGHTA, CDR2 FQGNSA. The CDR3 sequence: CASSDPRLAGVRSEQYF. CDR3 nucleotides: TGTGCCAGCAGCGATCCTAGGTTAGCGGGAGTCCGCAGCGAGCAGTACTTC.

The CDR3 DNA reads as TGTGCCAGCACCCTAGGAGCTAGCGGGAGGGCCGGAGTCAATGAGCAGTTCTTC. Translating it yields CASTLGASGRAGVNEQFF. The genes are TRBV12-3 or TRBV12-4 and TRBJ2-1, with 12 bases fitting TRBD2. Trimming at V came to 7 bases and at J to 6 bases, leaving 16 bases not matched to a gene. The CDR3 runs 18 residues.